The 13 T cell receptor beta chains below all came from one sample that was sequenced in a study of T-cell reconstitution after alpha-beta-depleted transplantation in children. For TCRbeta, the library was prepared with unique molecular identifiers. TCRdb itself ran the PCR reads through MiXCR, one entry per CDR3 protein. Of around 670,000 distinct CDR3 sequences in the sample, 13% were seen once. The sample consisted of PBMCs, taken before TCRalphabeta/CD19-depleted stem cell transplant. Receptor source: a girl aged 2-10 years with congenital amegakaryocytic thrombocytopenia, due to receive a stem cell transplant.

This clonotype was counted many times. J is TRBJ1-5 and V is TRBV7-9, with D unresolved. This CDR3 comprises 12 residues. Trimming left V 1 base short and J 7 bases short, with 5 bases between. Germline CDR1 reads SEHNR; CDR2 reads FQNEAQ (reference sequence). The CDR3 sequence: CASSLDAQPQHF. CDR3 DNA: TGTGCCAGCAGCTTAGATGCGCAGCCCCAGCATTTT.

In its sample, this clonotype was seen many times. The V call is TRBV20-1, the J call TRBJ2-3; unclear D gene. This CDR3 spans 14 amino acids. V was pared by 2 bases and J by 2 bases, with 11 bases between. Germline-derived CDR1 and CDR2 are DFQATT and SNEGSKA (reference sequence). The CDR3, as DNA: TGCAGTGCTAGAAGGGCAGGAGACACAGATACGCAGTATTTT. It yields the protein CSARRAGDTDTQYF.

This clonotype appeared many times. The chain has TRBV6-1 and TRBJ2-1, with a possible D match to TRBD1 (7 bases). The CDR3 extends over 15 amino acids. V was pared by 6 bases and J by 4 bases, with 16 bases between. The germline V gene encodes CDR1 MNHNS and CDR2 SASEGT. CDR3 in DNA: TGTGCCAGCAGCCGCCCAGGGGGGCTATACAATGAGCAGTTCTTC. It encodes CASSRPGGLYNEQFF.

This clonotype has a handful of counts. The chain carries TRBV12-3 or TRBV12-4 and TRBJ2-3; no reliable D call. The CDR3 is 16 amino acids. Deletions cut 3 bases from V and 2 bases from J, with 15 bases between. The CDR3 sequence: CASSFGLGLPTDTQYF. The CDR3 nucleotides read TGTGCCAGCAGTTTTGGCCTCGGGTTACCCACAGATACGCAGTATTTT.

This clonotype was observed at least ten times. The V and J genes are TRBV20-1 and TRBJ2-1; TRBD2 agrees at 8 bases. Germline V CDR1 and CDR2: DFQATT, SNEGSKA (reference sequence). Trimming removed 3 bases from V and 5 bases from J; junction bases left unmatched: 15. The length of the CDR3 is 17 residues. In nucleotides, the CDR3 is TGCAGTGCTAGCAAACTAGCGGACGGAAAGAAAAACAATGAGCAGTTCTTC. Amino acid sequence: CSASKLADGKKNNEQFF.

This clonotype was counted only a few times. This chain links TRBV20-1 with TRBJ2-1; TRBD2 agrees at 8 bases. The CDR3 extends over 16 amino acids. Germline CDR1 reads DFQATT; CDR2 reads SNEGSKA (reference sequence). V dropped 0 bases and J dropped 5; count of bases not matched to a gene: 9. The CDR3 sequence: CSARDPGRDPHNEQFF. The CDR3, as DNA: TGCAGTGCTAGAGACCCCGGGAGGGACCCGCACAATGAGCAGTTCTTC.

Concerning this clonotype itself: An end of the junction does not agree with germline; a read error may underlie this. V is TRBV7-6 and J is TRBJ2-5; D is possibly TRBD1 or TRBD2 (5 bases each). CDR3 length: 13 amino acids. Germline CDR1 SGHVS, CDR2 FNYEAQ. This CDR3 reads CASSLLGIGTRYF. As DNA, the CDR3 is TGTGCCAGCAGCCTGCTCGGAATTGGGACCCGGTACTTC.

The chain employs TRBV27 and TRBJ2-1; 7 bases agree with TRBD2. In germline, CDR1 is MNHEY, CDR2 SMNVEV (reference sequence). This CDR3 is 15 amino acids long. V shed 7 bases and J 7 bases; nucleotides not matched to a gene: 13. CDR3 in DNA: TGTGCCAGCATAGGGGTGGGGCTAGCGGCTAATGAGCAGTTCTTC. This encodes CASIGVGLAANEQFF.

About this clonotype: A much larger clone sits a single nucleotide away, making a read error possible. The chain employs TRBV29-1 and TRBJ2-1; 8 bases fit TRBD2. Trimming at V came to 3 bases and at J to 2 bases, leaving 9 bases not matched to a gene. Germline CDR1 reads SQVTM; CDR2 reads ANQGSEA. The CDR3 runs to 16 residues. Written as DNA, the CDR3 is TGCAGCGTTGAGGACGGGAGGGATACAACCTACAATGAGCAGTTCTTC. Translating it yields CSVEDGRDTTYNEQFF.

This clonotype has a count of ten or more. The chain employs TRBV5-1 and TRBJ2-1, with 12 bases lining up with TRBD2. CDR1 SGHRS and CDR2 YFSETQ come from the germline V gene. This CDR3 comprises 15 residues. V shed 3 bases and J 5 bases; nucleotides not matched to a gene: 3. CDR3 nucleotide sequence: TGCGCCAGCAGCTCGACTAGCGGGAGACACAATGAGCAGTTCTTC. Translating gives CASSSTSGRHNEQFF.

This chain connects TRBV11-2 to TRBJ2-1; 13 bases map to TRBD2. Trimming took 5 bases from V and 2 from J; bases not matched to a gene: 12. From germline, CDR1 is SGHAT and CDR2 FQNNGV. The CDR3 spans 19 residues. The CDR3 DNA is TGTGCCAGCAGCCGATTGGGACTAGCGGGATTCGAACCCTACAATGAGCAGTTCTTC. Translation: CASSRLGLAGFEPYNEQFF.

This rearrangement joins TRBV7-9 to TRBJ2-7; D gene unclear. V lost 1 base and J 7 bases, leaving 5 bases between the germline ends. The CDR3 totals 11 residues. In germline, CDR1 is SEHNR, CDR2 FQNEAQ (reference sequence). The CDR3 nucleotides read TGTGCCAGCAGCTTAGTTGAGGAGCAGTACTTC. This codes for CASSLVEEQYF.

This clonotype has ten or more counts. The rearrangement links TRBV12-3 or TRBV12-4 to TRBJ2-1; 7 bases agree with TRBD2. CDR3 size: 16 residues. J gave up 0 bases and V 6 bases, and 8 bases lay outside the gene matches. The chain's CDR3 is CASSPRAGSSYNEQFF. The CDR3 DNA reads TGTGCCAGCAGCCCACGAGCGGGAAGCTCCTACAATGAGCAGTTCTTC.